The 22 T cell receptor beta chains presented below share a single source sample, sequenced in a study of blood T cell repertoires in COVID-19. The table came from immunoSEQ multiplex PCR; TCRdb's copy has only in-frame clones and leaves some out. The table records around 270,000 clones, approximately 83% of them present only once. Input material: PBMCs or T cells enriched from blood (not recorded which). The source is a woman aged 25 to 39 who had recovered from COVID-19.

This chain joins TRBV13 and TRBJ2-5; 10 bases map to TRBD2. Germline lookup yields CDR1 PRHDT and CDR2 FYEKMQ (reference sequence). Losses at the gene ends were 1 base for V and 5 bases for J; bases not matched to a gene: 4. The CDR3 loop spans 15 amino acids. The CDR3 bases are TGTGCCAGCAGCTTAGCAGCGGGGGGGGTGGAGACCCAGTACTTC. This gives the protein CASSLAAGGVETQYF.

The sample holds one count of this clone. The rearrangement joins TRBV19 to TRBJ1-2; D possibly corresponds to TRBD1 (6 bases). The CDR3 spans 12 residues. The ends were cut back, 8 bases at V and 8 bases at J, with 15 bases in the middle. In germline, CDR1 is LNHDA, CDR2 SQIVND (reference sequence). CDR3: CASRQGLEGYTF. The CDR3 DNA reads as TGTGCCAGTCGCCAGGGGCTTGAAGGCTACACCTTC. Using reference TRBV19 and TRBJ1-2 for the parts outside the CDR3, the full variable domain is DGGITQSPKYLFRKEGQNVTLSCEQNLNHDAMYWYRQDPGQGLRLIYYSQIVNDFQKGDIAEGYSVSREKKESFPLTVTSAQKNPTAFYLCASRQGLEGYTFGSGTRLTVV.

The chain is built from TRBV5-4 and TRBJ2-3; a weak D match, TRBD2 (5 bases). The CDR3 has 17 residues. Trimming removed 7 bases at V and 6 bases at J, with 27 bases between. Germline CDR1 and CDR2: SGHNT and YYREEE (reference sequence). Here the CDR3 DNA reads TGTGCCAGCTATACCGGGCGGGCGCGGAACGACGGGGATACGCAGTATTTT. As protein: CASYTGRARNDGDTQYF.

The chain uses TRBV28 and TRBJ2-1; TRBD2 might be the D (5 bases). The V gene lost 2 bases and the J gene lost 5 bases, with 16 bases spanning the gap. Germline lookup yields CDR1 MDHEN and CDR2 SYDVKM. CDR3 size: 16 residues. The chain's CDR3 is CASSLESSLANNEQFF. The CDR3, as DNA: TGTGCCAGCAGTTTAGAATCTAGCTTGGCGAACAATGAGCAGTTCTTC.

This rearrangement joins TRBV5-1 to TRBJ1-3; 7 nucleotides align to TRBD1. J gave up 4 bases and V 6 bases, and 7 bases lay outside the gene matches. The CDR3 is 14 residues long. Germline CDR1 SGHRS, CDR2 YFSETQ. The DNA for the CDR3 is TGCGCCAGCACCCAGGGGGAGGAAGGAAACACCATATATTTT. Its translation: CASTQGEEGNTIYF.

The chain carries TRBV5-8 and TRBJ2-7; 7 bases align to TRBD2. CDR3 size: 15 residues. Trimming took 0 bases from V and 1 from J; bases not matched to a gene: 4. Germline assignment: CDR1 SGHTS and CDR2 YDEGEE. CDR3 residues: CASSLASGLSYEQYF. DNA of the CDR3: TGTGCCAGCAGCTTGGCGTCGGGACTATCCTACGAGCAGTACTTC.

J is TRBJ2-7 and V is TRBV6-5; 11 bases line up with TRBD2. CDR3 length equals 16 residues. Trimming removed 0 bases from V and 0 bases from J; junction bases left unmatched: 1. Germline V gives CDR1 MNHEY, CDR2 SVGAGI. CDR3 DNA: TGTGCCAGCAGTTACTCGACTAGCGGGATCTCCTACGAGCAGTACTTC. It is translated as CASSYSTSGISYEQYF.

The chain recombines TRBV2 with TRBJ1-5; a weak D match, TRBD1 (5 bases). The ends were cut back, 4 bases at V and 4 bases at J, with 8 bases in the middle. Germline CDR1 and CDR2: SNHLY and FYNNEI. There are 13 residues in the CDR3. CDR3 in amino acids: CASSGGRNQPQHF. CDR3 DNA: TGTGCCAGCAGTGGGGGCCGAAATCAGCCCCAGCATTTT.

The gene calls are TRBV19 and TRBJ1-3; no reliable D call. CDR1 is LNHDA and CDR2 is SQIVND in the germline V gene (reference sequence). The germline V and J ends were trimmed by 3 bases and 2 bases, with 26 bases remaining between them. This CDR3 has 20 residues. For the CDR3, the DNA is TGTGCCAGTAGTATGGCCACATTTTCGGGGAGTGGAGGCGCTGGAAACACCATATATTTT. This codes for CASSMATFSGSGGAGNTIYF.

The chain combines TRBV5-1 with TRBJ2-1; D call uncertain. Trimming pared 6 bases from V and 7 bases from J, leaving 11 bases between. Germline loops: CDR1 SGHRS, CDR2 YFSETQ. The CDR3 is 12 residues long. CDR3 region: CASIGDRNEQFF. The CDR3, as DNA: TGCGCCAGCATAGGAGATCGGAATGAGCAGTTCTTC.

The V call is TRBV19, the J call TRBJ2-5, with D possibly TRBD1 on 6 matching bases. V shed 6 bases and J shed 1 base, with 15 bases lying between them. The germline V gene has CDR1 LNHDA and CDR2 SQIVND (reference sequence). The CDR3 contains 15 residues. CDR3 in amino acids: CASRVGTWAQETQYF. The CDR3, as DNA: TGTGCCAGTAGGGTGGGGACATGGGCCCAAGAGACCCAGTACTTC.

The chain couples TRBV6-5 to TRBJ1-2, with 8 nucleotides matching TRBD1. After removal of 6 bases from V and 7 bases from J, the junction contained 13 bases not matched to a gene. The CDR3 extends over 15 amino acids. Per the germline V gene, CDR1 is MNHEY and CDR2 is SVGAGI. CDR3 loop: CASSSPGQGLFGYTF. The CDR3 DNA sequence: TGTGCCAGCAGCTCCCCCGGACAGGGCTTGTTTGGCTACACCTTC.

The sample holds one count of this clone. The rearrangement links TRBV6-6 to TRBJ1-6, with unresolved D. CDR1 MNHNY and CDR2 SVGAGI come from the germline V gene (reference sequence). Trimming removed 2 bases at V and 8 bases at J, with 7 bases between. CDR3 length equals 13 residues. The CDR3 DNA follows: TGTGCCAGCAGTTACACTAGGGATTCACCCCTCCACTTT. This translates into CASSYTRDSPLHF.

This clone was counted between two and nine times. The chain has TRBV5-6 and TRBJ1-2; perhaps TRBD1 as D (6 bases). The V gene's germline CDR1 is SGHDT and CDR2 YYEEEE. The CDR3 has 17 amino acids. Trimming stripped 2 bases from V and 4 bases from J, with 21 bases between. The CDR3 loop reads CASSLSVRGQRGYGYTF. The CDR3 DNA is TGTGCCAGCAGCTTAAGCGTCAGGGGCCAGCGGGGCTATGGCTACACCTTC.

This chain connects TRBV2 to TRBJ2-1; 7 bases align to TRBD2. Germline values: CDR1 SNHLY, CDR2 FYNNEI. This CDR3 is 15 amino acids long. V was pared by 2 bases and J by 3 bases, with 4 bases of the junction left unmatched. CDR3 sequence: CASSENSGIYNEQFF. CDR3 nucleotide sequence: TGTGCCAGCAGTGAAAACAGCGGGATCTACAATGAGCAGTTCTTC.

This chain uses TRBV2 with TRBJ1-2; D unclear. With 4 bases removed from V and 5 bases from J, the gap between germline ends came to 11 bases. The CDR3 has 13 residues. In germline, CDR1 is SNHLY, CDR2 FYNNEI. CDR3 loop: CASSGGGGYGYTF. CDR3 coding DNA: TGTGCCAGCAGTGGAGGCGGAGGATATGGCTACACCTTC.

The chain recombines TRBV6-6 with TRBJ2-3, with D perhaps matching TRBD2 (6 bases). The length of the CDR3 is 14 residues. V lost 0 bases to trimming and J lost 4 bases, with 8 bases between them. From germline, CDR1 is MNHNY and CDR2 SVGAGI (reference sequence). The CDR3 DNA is TGTGCCAGCAGTTACTCAGGGGAGGCAGATACGCAGTATTTT. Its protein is CASSYSGEADTQYF.

CDR3 coding DNA: TGTGCCAGCAGTGACAGGGTTGGTTTTCCCGGGGAGCTGTTTTTT. Translation gives CASSDRVGFPGELFF. The V call is TRBV28, the J call TRBJ2-2; 7 nucleotides agree with TRBD1. The CDR3 extends over 15 amino acids. Germline CDR1 and CDR2: MDHEN and SYDVKM. J was trimmed by 6 bases and V by 5 bases; bases with no gene match: 9.

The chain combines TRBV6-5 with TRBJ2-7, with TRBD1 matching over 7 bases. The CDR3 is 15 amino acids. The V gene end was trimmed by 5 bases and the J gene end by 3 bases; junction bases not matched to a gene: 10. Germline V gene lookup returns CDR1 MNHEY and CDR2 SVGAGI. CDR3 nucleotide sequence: TGTGCCAGCAGTCTTGAGCAGGGGGTATACTACGAGCAGTACTTC. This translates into CASSLEQGVYYEQYF.

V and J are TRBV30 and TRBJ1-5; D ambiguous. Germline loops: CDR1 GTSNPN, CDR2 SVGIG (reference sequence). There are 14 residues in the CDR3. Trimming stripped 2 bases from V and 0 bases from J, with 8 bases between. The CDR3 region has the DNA TGTGCCTGGAGTTCGGGGATTAGCAATCAGCCCCAGCATTTT. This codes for CAWSSGISNQPQHF.

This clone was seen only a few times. The chain's CDR3 is CASSKRGGGEQYF. As DNA, the CDR3 is TGTGCCAGCAGCAAGCGGGGGGGCGGCGAGCAGTACTTC. V and J are TRBV3-1 (or the pseudogene TRBV3-2) and TRBJ2-7; 10 bases align to TRBD2. Unmatched junction bases numbered 4, after V lost 5 bases and J lost 6 bases. The CDR3 runs 13 residues. From germline, CDR1 is LGHDT and CDR2 YNNKEL (reference sequence).

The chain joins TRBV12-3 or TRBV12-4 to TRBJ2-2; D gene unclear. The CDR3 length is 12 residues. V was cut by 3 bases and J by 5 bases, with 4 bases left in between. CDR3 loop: CASSFNTGELFF. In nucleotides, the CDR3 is TGTGCCAGCAGTTTTAATACCGGGGAGCTGTTTTTT.